Presented here are 14 T cell receptor beta chains from one specimen sequenced in a study of blood T cell repertoires in COVID-19. Assay: immunoSEQ multiplex PCR; the TCRdb copy retains only in-frame clones and omits some. The sample yields over 30,000 clones, more than 85% seen once. Sequenced sample: peripheral blood. Every receptor here comes from a human donor in a cohort sampled during active COVID-19.

The rearrangement joins TRBV30 to TRBJ2-2; possible D gene TRBD1, 5 bases. The germline gives CDR1 GTSNPN, CDR2 SVGIG (reference sequence). The CDR3 contains 15 residues. The V end was cut by 0 bases, the J end by 6 bases, with 14 bases between. CDR3 residues: CAWSVSRVRAGELFF. CDR3 nucleotide sequence: TGTGCCTGGAGTGTAAGCAGGGTTAGAGCCGGGGAGCTGTTTTTT.

The chain links TRBV6-6 to TRBJ1-3; TRBD1 is a possible D gene (6 bases). The V gene's germline CDR1 is MNHNY and CDR2 SVGAGI (reference sequence). Trimming left V 6 bases short and J 0 bases short, with 12 bases between. The CDR3 loop spans 15 amino acids. This CDR3 reads CASSRGQRSGNTIYF. CDR3 in DNA: TGTGCCAGCAGCCGCGGACAGCGCTCTGGAAACACCATATATTTT.

The genes are TRBV3-1 (or the pseudogene TRBV3-2) and TRBJ2-3, with 9 bases aligning to TRBD2. V gave up 2 bases and J gave up 1 base; unmatched junction bases: 10. The CDR3 consists of 18 residues. Per germline, CDR1 LGHDT and CDR2 YNNKEL (reference sequence). The CDR3 DNA sequence: TGTGCCAGCAGCCAAAGCATAGCGGGAGACTTTCGCACAGATACGCAGTATTTT. Translating gives CASSQSIAGDFRTDTQYF.

This chain joins TRBV6-5 and TRBJ1-1; unclear D gene. The germline V gene encodes CDR1 MNHEY and CDR2 SVGAGI. The V end was cut by 4 bases, the J end by 1 base, with 13 bases between. The CDR3 is made up of 15 amino acids. In nucleotides, the CDR3 is TGTGCCAGCAGTTCCCTCGTCTCAGAGAACACTGAAGCTTTCTTT. Encoded protein: CASSSLVSENTEAFF.

This clone was seen only a few times. CDR3 amino acids: CASSSQAGINEQFF. DNA of the CDR3: TGTGCCAGCAGCTCACAGGCCGGCATCAATGAGCAGTTCTTC. J is TRBJ2-1 and V is TRBV7-3; tentatively, D is TRBD1 (5 bases). CDR1 and CDR2 (germline): SGHTA, FQGTGA. Trimming cost V 4 bases and J 6 bases, with 13 bases left between them. The CDR3 sequence is 14 residues long.

The chain uses TRBV6-5 and TRBJ1-3; unclear D gene. This CDR3 spans 14 amino acids. V lost 5 bases to trimming and J lost 0 bases, with 8 bases between them. Germline CDR1 and CDR2: MNHEY and SVGAGI. CDR3 bases: TGTGCCAGCAGTCCAACCTACTCTGGAAACACCATATATTTT. Protein sequence: CASSPTYSGNTIYF.

The chain employs TRBV30 and TRBJ2-1; D possibly corresponds to TRBD2 (7 bases). Germline V gene sequence: CDR1 GTSNPN, CDR2 SVGIG (reference sequence). Trimming cost V 2 bases and J 4 bases, with 18 bases left between them. The CDR3 totals 16 residues. CDR3 DNA sequence: TGTGCCTGGAGTACCCGGGGGGCTAGCGCGTACAATGAGCAGTTCTTC. Encoded protein: CAWSTRGASAYNEQFF.

This CDR3 is CASSGTGAFYEQYF. Written as DNA, the CDR3 is TGTGCCAGCTCCGGGACAGGGGCCTTTTACGAGCAGTACTTC. This sequence joins TRBV6-5 and TRBJ2-7; TRBD1 matches 10 bases. CDR3 length equals 14 residues. V was clipped by 8 bases and J by 4 bases; unmatched bases: 8. Germline V lookup: CDR1 MNHEY, CDR2 SVGAGI.

The chain has TRBV18 and TRBJ2-5; 9 positions match TRBD1. Trimming removed 6 bases from V and 4 bases from J; junction bases left unmatched: 3. Germline V CDR1 and CDR2: KGHSH, LQKENI. This CDR3 comprises 13 residues. The CDR3 here is CASSKGQGETQYF. In nucleotides, the CDR3 is TGTGCCAGCTCGAAGGGACAGGGAGAGACCCAGTACTTC.

The V and J genes are TRBV29-1 and TRBJ2-5; D is possibly TRBD2 (6 bases). Germline V CDR1 and CDR2: SQVTM, ANQGSEA. CDR3 size: 13 residues. V lost 5 bases, J lost 6 bases, and 16 bases lay in between. The CDR3 loop reads CSVHGSHRQTQYF. The CDR3 DNA reads TGCAGCGTTCACGGGAGCCACAGACAGACCCAGTACTTC.

The V and J genes are TRBV19 and TRBJ2-3; 7 bases are shared with TRBD1. With 7 bases clipped from V and 1 base from J, the junction kept 8 bases outside the gene matches. CDR3 length equals 15 residues. Germline CDR1 and CDR2: LNHDA and SQIVND (reference sequence). The CDR3 coding sequence is TGTGCCAGTACGAAACGGGACAGAGGCACAGATACGCAGTATTTT. This encodes CASTKRDRGTDTQYF.

The V and J genes are TRBV6-2 or TRBV6-3 and TRBJ2-7, with 9 bases fitting TRBD1. Germline CDR1 and CDR2: MNHEY and SVGEGT. The CDR3 spans 15 residues. The V segment lost 6 bases and the J segment 1 base; nucleotides outside the gene matches: 7. DNA of the CDR3: TGTGCCAGCAGCCGCCGGGGGACAGGGTCCTACGAGCAGTACTTC. This sequence encodes CASSRRGTGSYEQYF.

The rearrangement uses TRBV15 and TRBJ2-1; D unclear. Germline values: CDR1 LNHNV, CDR2 YYDKDF (reference sequence). The CDR3 is 13 residues long. Trimming cost V 1 base and J 7 bases, with 8 bases left between them. The CDR3 loop is CATSRGAWNEQFF. The DNA for the CDR3 is TGTGCCACCAGCAGAGGGGCATGGAATGAGCAGTTCTTC. Variable domain in full (rest from reference TRBV15 and TRBJ2-1): DAMVIQNPRYQVTQFGKPVTLSCSQTLNHNVMYWYQQKSSQAPKLLFHYYDKDFNNEADTPDNFQSRRPNTSFCFLDIRSPGLGDTAMYLCATSRGAWNEQFFGPGTRLTVL.

The gene calls are TRBV15 and TRBJ2-1, with TRBD2 matching 10 bases. In germline, CDR1 is LNHNV, CDR2 YYDKDF (reference sequence). The length of the CDR3 is 17 residues. J lost 2 bases, V lost 4 bases, and 8 bases had no gene match. CDR3 residues: CATSTTTSGYTYNEQFF. CDR3 in DNA: TGTGCCACCAGCACCACGACTAGCGGGTATACCTACAATGAGCAGTTCTTC.